These T cell receptor beta chains were read from a single sample in a study of cytomegalovirus exposure and HLA in healthy donors. TCRdb's copy holds only in-frame clones and misses some; the assay was immunoSEQ multiplex PCR. The sample records about 180,000 clones, roughly 82% being singletons. Sequenced input: PBMCs. The receptors shown here come from a man aged 40-50 years in good health and CMV-seronegative. Both conserved end residues are part of each CDR3. Each record gives: J gene, D gene, clone size, V gene, CDR3 protein, CDR3 DNA. The D gene is left open where the match is weak. Expanded clones are given a class, and other clones once, few, many or no size at all.

j_gene: TRBJ1-5
d_gene: NA
abundance: NA
v_gene: TRBV9
CDR3aa: CASSVDLGQPQHF
CDR3nt: TGTGCCAGCAGCGTAGACCTAGGTCAGCCCCAGCATTTT

j_gene: TRBJ2-1
d_gene: NA
abundance: NA
v_gene: TRBV9
CDR3aa: CASSVGWGQNEQFF
CDR3nt: TGTGCCAGCAGCGTAGGGTGGGGGCAAAATGAGCAGTTCTTC

j_gene: TRBJ2-5
d_gene: TRBD2
abundance: NA
v_gene: TRBV5-1
CDR3aa: CASSLDGTRGGETQYF
CDR3nt: TGCGCCAGCAGCTTGGACGGGACTAGGGGGGGGGAGACCCAGTACTTC

j_gene: TRBJ2-7
d_gene: NA
abundance: NA
v_gene: TRBV7-6
CDR3aa: CASSLAPGGSYEQYF
CDR3nt: TGTGCCAGCAGCTTAGCCCCCGGGGGCTCCTACGAGCAGTACTTC

j_gene: TRBJ1-1
d_gene: NA
abundance: few
v_gene: TRBV6-1
CDR3aa: CASEEKMNTEAFF
CDR3nt: TGTGCCAGCGAGGAGAAGATGAACACTGAAGCTTTCTTT

j_gene: TRBJ1-3
d_gene: TRBD1
abundance: few
v_gene: TRBV15
CDR3aa: CATSRGGDRAGNTIYF
CDR3nt: TGTGCCACCAGCAGAGGGGGCGACAGGGCTGGAAACACCATATATTTT

j_gene: TRBJ2-7
d_gene: TRBD1
abundance: NA
v_gene: TRBV28
CDR3aa: CASSRRTGGPYEQYF
CDR3nt: TGTGCCAGCAGTCGGCGGACAGGGGGTCCCTACGAGCAGTACTTC

j_gene: TRBJ2-5
d_gene: TRBD1
abundance: NA
v_gene: TRBV7-2
CDR3aa: CASSAHRGQETQYF
CDR3nt: TGTGCCAGCAGCGCGCACAGGGGGCAAGAGACCCAGTACTTC

j_gene: TRBJ1-2
d_gene: TRBD1
abundance: NA
v_gene: TRBV28
CDR3aa: CASSSPGQLTGYTF
CDR3nt: TGTGCCAGCAGTTCACCGGGACAGCTCACCGGCTACACCTTC

j_gene: TRBJ2-3
d_gene: NA
abundance: NA
v_gene: TRBV10-3
CDR3aa: CAISEPSTSISTDTQYF
CDR3nt: TGTGCCATCAGTGAGCCTAGCACTAGCATTAGCACAGATACGCAGTATTTT

j_gene: TRBJ2-2
d_gene: NA
abundance: NA
v_gene: TRBV9
CDR3aa: CASSVALYGELFF
CDR3nt: TGTGCCAGCAGCGTAGCCCTTTACGGGGAGCTGTTTTTT

j_gene: TRBJ2-1
d_gene: NA
abundance: NA
v_gene: TRBV5-6
CDR3aa: CASSLEYQASNEQFF
CDR3nt: TGTGCCAGCAGCTTGGAGTACCAGGCCTCCAATGAGCAGTTCTTC

j_gene: TRBJ1-1
d_gene: TRBD1
abundance: NA
v_gene: TRBV5-1
CDR3aa: CASSLADRGPTEAFF
CDR3nt: TGCGCCAGCAGCTTGGCCGACAGGGGGCCCACTGAAGCTTTCTTT

j_gene: TRBJ1-2
d_gene: TRBD1
abundance: NA
v_gene: TRBV30
CDR3aa: CASKTVPGQGALYYGYTF
CDR3nt: TGTGCCTCGAAGACGGTACCGGGACAGGGGGCGTTATACTATGGCTACACCTTC

j_gene: TRBJ1-2
d_gene: TRBD1
abundance: NA
v_gene: TRBV10-2
CDR3aa: CASSEPPWTGYGYTF
CDR3nt: TGCGCCAGCAGTGAGCCCCCCTGGACAGGCTATGGCTACACCTTC

j_gene: TRBJ1-5
d_gene: TRBD1
abundance: NA
v_gene: TRBV30
CDR3aa: CAWSGTGGNQPQHF
CDR3nt: TGTGCCTGGAGCGGGACAGGGGGCAATCAGCCCCAGCATTTT

j_gene: TRBJ2-7
d_gene: TRBD1
abundance: NA
v_gene: TRBV19
CDR3aa: CASSIGGTGGSSYEQYF
CDR3nt: TGTGCCAGTAGTATCGGAGGAACAGGGGGGAGCTCCTACGAGCAGTACTTC

j_gene: TRBJ2-1
d_gene: TRBD2
abundance: NA
v_gene: TRBV6-1
CDR3aa: CASSEGGGNYNEQFF
CDR3nt: TGTGCCAGCAGTGAAGGCGGGGGAAATTACAATGAGCAGTTCTTC

j_gene: TRBJ1-4
d_gene: TRBD1
abundance: NA
v_gene: TRBV30
CDR3aa: CAWSRGTGDEKLFF
CDR3nt: TGTGCCTGGAGCCGTGGGACAGGGGATGAAAAACTGTTTTTT

j_gene: TRBJ2-1
d_gene: TRBD1
abundance: NA
v_gene: TRBV4-2
CDR3aa: CASSPGTALGGEQFF
CDR3nt: TGTGCCAGCAGCCCCGGGACAGCCCTTGGGGGTGAGCAGTTCTTC

j_gene: TRBJ1-6
d_gene: TRBD1
abundance: NA
v_gene: TRBV6-5
CDR3aa: CASSSDRAGSPLHF
CDR3nt: TGTGCCAGCAGTTCTGACAGGGCGGGTTCACCCCTCCACTTT

j_gene: TRBJ2-5
d_gene: TRBD1
abundance: once
v_gene: TRBV7-2
CDR3aa: CASSSTGGKEETQYF
CDR3nt: TGTGCCAGCAGCTCGACAGGGGGCAAGGAAGAGACCCAGTACTTC

j_gene: TRBJ1-2
d_gene: TRBD1
abundance: NA
v_gene: TRBV5-3
CDR3aa: CARSYRQGVDNYGYTF
CDR3nt: TGTGCCAGAAGTTACAGACAGGGGGTTGACAACTATGGCTACACCTTC

j_gene: TRBJ2-1
d_gene: NA
abundance: NA
v_gene: TRBV19
CDR3aa: CASSTPDSRHEQFF
CDR3nt: TGTGCCAGTAGTACACCCGACAGTAGGCATGAGCAGTTCTTC

j_gene: TRBJ1-6
d_gene: TRBD1
abundance: NA
v_gene: TRBV10-3
CDR3aa: CAISGQGVGSPLHF
CDR3nt: TGTGCCATCAGTGGACAGGGGGTCGGTTCACCCCTCCACTTT

j_gene: TRBJ2-1
d_gene: TRBD2
abundance: NA
v_gene: TRBV2
CDR3aa: CASRRGTSNQSGYNEQFF
CDR3nt: TGTGCCAGCAGACGGGGGACTAGCAATCAATCGGGGTACAATGAGCAGTTCTTC

j_gene: TRBJ1-2
d_gene: NA
abundance: NA
v_gene: TRBV7-2
CDR3aa: CASSLQINYGYTF
CDR3nt: TGTGCCAGCAGCTTACAGATCAACTATGGCTACACCTTC

j_gene: TRBJ2-2
d_gene: TRBD1
abundance: NA
v_gene: TRBV11-3
CDR3aa: CASSRRQGPNTGELFF
CDR3nt: TGTGCCAGCAGCAGACGACAGGGACCGAACACCGGGGAGCTGTTTTTT